This T cell receptor (beta chain) was sequenced during a study of CD4+ T cells in melanoma. Study-wide points: A reported correlation linked neoantigen-specific CD4+ T cells to CD8+, macrophage and B cell function.

Per germline, CDR1 MNHNS and CDR2 SASEGT. V gave up 4 bases and J gave up 1 base, with 9 bases separating them. There are 14 residues in the CDR3. The data were produced by immunoSEQ multiplex PCR, yet TCRdb's version contains in-frame clones alone and is incomplete. The table records 13,000 to 15,000 clones, 68% of them present only once. As to this clone: Its antigen is currently unknown.

The clonotype comes from a human donor with melanoma. The chain couples TRBV6-1 to TRBJ2-3; D may be TRBD1 (6 bases). Specimen: cells from a culture (not recorded whether cultured in vitro). The CDR3 region is CASSGGGGTDTQYF. CDR3 in DNA: TGTGCCAGCAGTGGAGGGGGAGGCACAGATACGCAGTATTTT.